One and the same sample provided the 6 T cell receptor beta chains below, sequenced in a study of T cells in Graves' hyperthyroidism and ophthalmopathy. Amplification targeted TCR beta CDR3 regions from RNA transcripts. HTBI primers drove first-round RT-PCR of the TCR CDR3. TCRdb analysed the multiplex PCR reads with MiXCR anew, one entry per CDR3 protein. This sample yields under 350,000 distinct CDR3 sequences, of which 15% to 20% are seen a single time; less than 65% belongs to the top ten. The sequenced sample consisted of blood. Receptor source: a woman in her forties or fifties with Graves' hyperthyroidism.

The chain joins TRBV5-4 to TRBJ2-1; 7 nucleotides line up with TRBD2. V lost 1 base and J lost 7; bases outside the gene matches: 8. The CDR3 has 15 residues. Germline values: CDR1 SGHNT, CDR2 YYREEE (reference sequence). In nucleotides, the CDR3 is TGTGCCAGCAGCTTGTCGCGGGAGTGGGAGAATGAGCAGTTCTTC. It translates to CASSLSREWENEQFF. The whole variable domain, remainder taken from reference TRBV5-4 and TRBJ2-1, is ETGVTQSPTHLIKTRGQQVTLRCSSQSGHNTVSWYQQALGQGPQFIFQYYREEENGRGNFPPRFSGLQFPNYSSELNVNALELDDSALYLCASSLSREWENEQFFGPGTRLTVL.

The chain joins TRBV6-1 to TRBJ1-1, with a tentative D call TRBD1 (5 bases). The V end was cut by 2 bases, the J end by 1 base, with 11 bases between. The CDR3 is made up of 15 amino acids. The germline CDR1 and CDR2 sequences are MNHNS and SASEGT. The CDR3 loop is CASSEPGAANTEAFF. CDR3 DNA sequence: TGTGCCAGCAGTGAACCCGGGGCGGCGAACACTGAAGCTTTCTTT.

As DNA, the CDR3 is TGCAGTGGGACCGGGACTAGTGACGAGCAGTACTTC. This translates into CSGTGTSDEQYF. V is TRBV20-1 and J is TRBJ2-7; 8 bases line up with TRBD2. Germline lookup yields CDR1 DFQATT and CDR2 SNEGSKA (reference sequence). The V segment lost 7 bases and the J segment 5 bases; nucleotides outside the gene matches: 7. The CDR3 extends over 12 amino acids.

This clonotype occurred many times. The chain carries TRBV6-4 and TRBJ2-5; D unclear. Per germline, CDR1 MRHNA and CDR2 SNTAGT. V was pared by 5 bases and J by 3 bases, with 10 bases between. This CDR3 is built from 13 residues. CDR3: CASSPGPEETQYF. The DNA for the CDR3 is TGTGCCAGCAGTCCCGGACCCGAAGAGACCCAGTACTTC.

In this sample, this clonotype turned up a few times. The J gene is TRBJ2-1, the V gene TRBV6-1; 9 bases are a match to TRBD1. The CDR3 spans 15 residues. Germline V gene lookup returns CDR1 MNHNS and CDR2 SASEGT. The ends lost 5 bases at V and 7 bases at J; junction bases unmatched: 9. The CDR3 sequence is CASSYRTGDMNEQFF. Here the CDR3 DNA reads TGTGCCAGCAGTTATCGGACAGGGGATATGAATGAGCAGTTCTTC.

This clonotype was seen more than once but under ten times. V and J are TRBV7-9 and TRBJ2-7; 10 bases map to TRBD1. CDR1 is SEHNR, CDR2 FQNEAQ, per germline (reference sequence). V shed 5 bases, J shed 2 bases, and the junction held 6 bases outside the gene matches. The CDR3 totals 15 residues. The CDR3 loop reads CASSDTGQGTYEQYF. The CDR3 coding sequence is TGTGCCAGCAGCGACACGGGACAGGGGACCTACGAGCAGTACTTC.